The 5 T cell receptor beta chains reported below all come from one sample, sequenced in a study of blood T cells in healthy people across ages. A second PCR, run for roughly 6 to 11 cycles, used a sample-barcoded 5' primer plus a J-beta primer mix. TCRdb reanalysed the 5' RACE reads using MiXCR and keeps one entry per CDR3 protein. The table includes fewer than 750,000 distinct CDR3 sequences, under 55% detected once. What was sequenced was blood. These receptors all stem from a man at least 80 years old in good health.

The gene calls are TRBV7-2 and TRBJ2-1, with D perhaps TRBD2 (6 bases). Trimming cost V 3 bases and J 0 bases, with 15 bases left between them. CDR3 length: 17 residues. Germline CDR1 SGHTA, CDR2 FQGNSA. The CDR3 loop reads CASSLSWGGNSYNEQFF. Written as DNA, the CDR3 is TGTGCCAGCAGCTTGTCGTGGGGCGGGAACTCCTACAATGAGCAGTTCTTC.

Concerning this clonotype: A much larger clone lies a single base off, so this may be a read error. The J gene is TRBJ2-3, the V gene TRBV7-9; tentative D call: TRBD1 (6 bases). Trimming pared 10 bases from V and 4 bases from J, leaving 21 bases between. CDR3 length equals 15 residues. Germline-derived CDR1 and CDR2 are SEHNR and FQNEAQ (reference sequence). CDR3 sequence reads: CATQIHRAGADTQYF. As DNA, the CDR3 is TGTGCCACCCAAATCCACAGGGCTGGGGCAGATACGCAGTATTTT.

The chain employs TRBV20-1 and TRBJ2-1, with D perhaps TRBD1 or TRBD2 (7 bases each). Germline-derived CDR1 and CDR2 are DFQATT and SNEGSKA (reference sequence). V lost 0 bases and J lost 6, with 18 bases in between. The CDR3 length is 16 residues. The CDR3 DNA reads as TGCAGTGCTAGAGATCTCCAGGGGGGGGCTGGCAATGAGCAGTTCTTC. Protein sequence: CSARDLQGGAGNEQFF.

This chain connects TRBV6-2 or TRBV6-3 to TRBJ2-1; TRBD2 agrees at 9 bases. Germline V lookup: CDR1 MNHEY, CDR2 SVGEGT. CDR3 length: 16 residues. Trimming cost V 7 bases and J 6 bases; bases outside gene matches: 13. CDR3 bases: TGTGCCAGCACAAGCCGACCGGGACTAGCTCCCAATGAGCAGTTCTTC. It codes for CASTSRPGLAPNEQFF.

V usage is TRBV20-1 and J usage is TRBJ1-5; TRBD1 aligns across 7 bases. Germline assignment: CDR1 DFQATT and CDR2 SNEGSKA (reference sequence). The CDR3 sequence is 15 residues long. V lost 3 bases to trimming and J lost 6 bases; unmatched junction nucleotides: 11. The CDR3 region is CSARKPGTVGQPQHF. DNA for the CDR3: TGCAGTGCTAGGAAACCCGGGACAGTGGGTCAGCCCCAGCATTTT.